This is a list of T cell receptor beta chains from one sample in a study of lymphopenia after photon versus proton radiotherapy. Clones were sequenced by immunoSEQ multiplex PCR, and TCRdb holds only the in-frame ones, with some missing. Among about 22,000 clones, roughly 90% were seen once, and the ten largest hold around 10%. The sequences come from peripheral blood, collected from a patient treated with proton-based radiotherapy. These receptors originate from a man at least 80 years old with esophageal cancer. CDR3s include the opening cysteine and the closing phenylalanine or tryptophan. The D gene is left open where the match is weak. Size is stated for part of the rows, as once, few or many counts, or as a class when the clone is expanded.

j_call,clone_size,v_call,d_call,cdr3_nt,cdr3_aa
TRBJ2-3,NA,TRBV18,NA,TGTGCCAGCTCACCATTGGAGTCCACAGATACGCAGTATTTT,CASSPLESTDTQYF
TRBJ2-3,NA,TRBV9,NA,TGTGCCAGCAGCCTACAGGGAATAGGGACAGATACGCAGTATTTT,CASSLQGIGTDTQYF
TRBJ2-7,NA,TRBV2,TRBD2,TGTGCCAGCAGTAAAGGACTAGCGGGACCCTACGAGCAGTACTTC,CASSKGLAGPYEQYF
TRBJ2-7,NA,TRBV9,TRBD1,TGTGCCAGCAGCGTAGTTGCAGGGGGCGTCGACGAGCAGTACTTC,CASSVVAGGVDEQYF
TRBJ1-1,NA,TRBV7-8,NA,TGTGCCAGCAGCGCCCACCAGAACACTGAAGCTTTCTTT,CASSAHQNTEAFF
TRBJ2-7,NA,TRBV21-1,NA,TGTGCCAGCAGCAAGGTAAAATTATGGCGGACAGCCTACGAGCAGTACTTC,CASSKVKLWRTAYEQYF
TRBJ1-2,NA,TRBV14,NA,TGTGCCAGCAGCCCCCAACAGGGCGTTCATGGCTACACCTTC,CASSPQQGVHGYTF
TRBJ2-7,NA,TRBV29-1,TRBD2,TGCAGCGTTGTGGGAGGGATCTCCTACGAGCAGTACTTC,CSVVGGISYEQYF
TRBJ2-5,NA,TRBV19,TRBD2,TGTGCCAGTAGTGTACTAGCGCACCCCCAAGAGACCCAGTACTTC,CASSVLAHPQETQYF
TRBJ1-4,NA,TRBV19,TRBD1,TGTGCCAGTAGTAGGACAGGGCCTGCAACTAATGAAAAACTGTTTTTT,CASSRTGPATNEKLFF
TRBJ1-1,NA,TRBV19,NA,TGTGCCAGTAGTTGGTCGGGGACTGAAGCTTTCTTT,CASSWSGTEAFF
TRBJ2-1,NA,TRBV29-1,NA,TGCAGCGTGGCCGGGACTTTAAGCTCCTACAATGAGCAGTTCTTC,CSVAGTLSSYNEQFF
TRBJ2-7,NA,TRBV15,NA,TGTGCCACCAGCAGAGATCTTGCGCGTCCCGAGCAGTACTTC,CATSRDLARPEQYF
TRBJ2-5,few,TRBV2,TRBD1,TGTGCCAGCAGTGAATGGGGACAGGGGAGGTGGCAAGAGACCCAGTACTTC,CASSEWGQGRWQETQYF
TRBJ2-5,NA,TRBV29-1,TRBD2,TGCAGCGGGATAGCGGGGGGGCGTGAGACCCAGTACTTC,CSGIAGGRETQYF
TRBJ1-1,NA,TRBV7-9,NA,TGTGCCAGCAGCTTAGCCTTGGGACGTTTGAACACTGAAGCTTTCTTT,CASSLALGRLNTEAFF
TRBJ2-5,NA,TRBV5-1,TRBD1,TGCGCCAGCAGCTCGGGGACAGGTTCGGAGACCCAGTACTTC,CASSSGTGSETQYF
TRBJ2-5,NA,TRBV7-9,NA,TGTGCCAGCAGCTTAGCGGCGGCGCAAGAGACCCAGTACTTC,CASSLAAAQETQYF
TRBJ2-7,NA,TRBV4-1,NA,TGCGCCAGCAGCCAAATCAGTTTAGCCAACTACGAGCAGTACTTC,CASSQISLANYEQYF
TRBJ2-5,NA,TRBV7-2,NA,TGTGCCAGCAGCTTAAAATTGGACCTCGATATGGGGACCCAGTACTTC,CASSLKLDLDMGTQYF